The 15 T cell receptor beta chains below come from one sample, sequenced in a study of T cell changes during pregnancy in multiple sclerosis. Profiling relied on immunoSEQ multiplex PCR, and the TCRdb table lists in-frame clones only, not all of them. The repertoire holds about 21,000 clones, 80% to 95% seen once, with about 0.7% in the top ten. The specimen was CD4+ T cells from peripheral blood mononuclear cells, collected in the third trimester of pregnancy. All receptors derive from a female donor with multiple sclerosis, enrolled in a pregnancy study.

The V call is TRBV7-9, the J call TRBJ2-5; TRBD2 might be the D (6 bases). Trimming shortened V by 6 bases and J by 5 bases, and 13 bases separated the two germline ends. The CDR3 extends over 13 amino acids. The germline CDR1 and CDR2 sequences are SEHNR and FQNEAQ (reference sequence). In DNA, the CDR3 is TGTGCCAGCAGTTATACGGGGGAGGAGACCCAGTACTTC. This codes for CASSYTGEETQYF.

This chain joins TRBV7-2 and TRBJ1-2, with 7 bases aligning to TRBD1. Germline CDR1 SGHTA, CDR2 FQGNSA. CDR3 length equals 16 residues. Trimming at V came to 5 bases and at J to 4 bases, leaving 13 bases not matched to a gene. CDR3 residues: CASSPSGGSAPYGYTF. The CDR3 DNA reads TGTGCCAGCAGCCCCTCAGGGGGGTCCGCCCCCTATGGCTACACCTTC.

CDR3 region: CASSLRGVETQYF. The CDR3 DNA is TGTGCCAGCAGCTTGCGCGGGGTAGAGACCCAGTACTTC. V and J are TRBV11-2 and TRBJ2-5; TRBD2 might be the D (6 bases). This CDR3 is built from 13 residues. Germline CDR1 and CDR2: SGHAT and FQNNGV. Trimming pared 3 bases from V and 4 bases from J, leaving 9 bases between. The full variable domain, with the rest looked up from reference TRBV11-2 and TRBJ2-5, is EAGVAQSPRYKIIEKRQSVAFWCNPISGHATLYWYQQILGQGPKLLIQFQNNGVVDDSQLPKDRFSAERLKGVDSTLKIQPAKLEDSAVYLCASSLRGVETQYFGPGTRLLVL.

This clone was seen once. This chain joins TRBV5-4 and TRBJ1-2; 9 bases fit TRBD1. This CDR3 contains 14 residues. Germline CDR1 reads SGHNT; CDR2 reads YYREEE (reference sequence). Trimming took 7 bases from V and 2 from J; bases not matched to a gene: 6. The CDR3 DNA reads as TGTGCCAGCTTCAAAGACAGGGGGAACTATGGCTACACCTTC. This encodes CASFKDRGNYGYTF.

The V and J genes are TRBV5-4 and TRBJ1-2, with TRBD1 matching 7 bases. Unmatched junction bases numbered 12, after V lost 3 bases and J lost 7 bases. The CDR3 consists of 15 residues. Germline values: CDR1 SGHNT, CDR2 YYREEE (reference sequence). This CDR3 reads CASSSRGGLLGGYTF. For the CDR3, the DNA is TGTGCCAGCAGCTCTCGAGGGGGCCTCCTAGGTGGCTACACCTTC.

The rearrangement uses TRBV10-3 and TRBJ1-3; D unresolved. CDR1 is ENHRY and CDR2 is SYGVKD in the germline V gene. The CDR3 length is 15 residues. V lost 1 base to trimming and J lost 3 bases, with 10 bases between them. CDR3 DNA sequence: TGTGCCATCAGTGAGTTCTATTCTGGTGGAAACACCATATATTTT. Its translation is CAISEFYSGGNTIYF.

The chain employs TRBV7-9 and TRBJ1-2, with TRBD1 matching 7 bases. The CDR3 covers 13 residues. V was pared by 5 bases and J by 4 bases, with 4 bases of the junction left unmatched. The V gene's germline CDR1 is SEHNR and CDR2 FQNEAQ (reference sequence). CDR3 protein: CASSPGQTYGYTF. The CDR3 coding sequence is TGTGCCAGCAGCCCGGGACAGACCTATGGCTACACCTTC.

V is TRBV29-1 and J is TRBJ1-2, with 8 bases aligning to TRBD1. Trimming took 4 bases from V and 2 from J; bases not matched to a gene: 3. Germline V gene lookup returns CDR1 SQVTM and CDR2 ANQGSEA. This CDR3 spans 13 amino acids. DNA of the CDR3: TGCAGCGTTGTGGCAGGGGGCAACTATGGCTACACCTTC. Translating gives CSVVAGGNYGYTF.

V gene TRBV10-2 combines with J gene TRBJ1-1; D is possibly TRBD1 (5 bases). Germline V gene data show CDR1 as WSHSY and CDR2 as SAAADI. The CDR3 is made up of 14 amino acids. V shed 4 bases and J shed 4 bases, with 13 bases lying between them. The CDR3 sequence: CASSVRGSGTEAFF. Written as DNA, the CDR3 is TGCGCCAGCAGTGTTAGGGGTTCGGGCACTGAAGCTTTCTTT.

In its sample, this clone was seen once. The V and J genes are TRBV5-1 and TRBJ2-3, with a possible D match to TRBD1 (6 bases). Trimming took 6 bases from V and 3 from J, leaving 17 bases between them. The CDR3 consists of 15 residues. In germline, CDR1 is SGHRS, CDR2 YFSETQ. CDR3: CASTPGALRTDTQYF. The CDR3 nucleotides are TGCGCCAGCACCCCAGGGGCACTTCGTACAGATACGCAGTATTTT.

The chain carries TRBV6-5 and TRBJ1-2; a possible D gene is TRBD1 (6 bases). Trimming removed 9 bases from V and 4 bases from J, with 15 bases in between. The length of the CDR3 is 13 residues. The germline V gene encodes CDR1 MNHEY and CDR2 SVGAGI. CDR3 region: CASTDRRFYGYTF. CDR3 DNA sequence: TGTGCCAGTACAGACAGGCGATTCTATGGCTACACCTTC.

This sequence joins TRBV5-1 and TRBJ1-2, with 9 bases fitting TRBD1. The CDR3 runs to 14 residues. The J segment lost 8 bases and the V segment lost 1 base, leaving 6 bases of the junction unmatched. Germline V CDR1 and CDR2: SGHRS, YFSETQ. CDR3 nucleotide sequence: TGCGCCAGCAGCTTGTTACAGGGGGCGCAGGGCTACACCTTC. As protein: CASSLLQGAQGYTF.

CDR3 coding DNA: TGTGCCAGCAGCGCCGGACAGGGAAGCTATGGCTACACCTTC. Amino acid sequence: CASSAGQGSYGYTF. The rearrangement links TRBV6-5 to TRBJ1-2; 8 nucleotides agree with TRBD1. Germline values: CDR1 MNHEY, CDR2 SVGAGI. This CDR3 is built from 14 residues. Trimming cost V 6 bases and J 4 bases; bases outside gene matches: 7.

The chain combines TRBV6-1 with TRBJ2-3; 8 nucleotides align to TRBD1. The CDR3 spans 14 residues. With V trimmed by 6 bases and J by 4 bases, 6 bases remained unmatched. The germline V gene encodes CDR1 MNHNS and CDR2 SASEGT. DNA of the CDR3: TGTGCCAGCAGCGAGGACAGGGCGGCAGATACGCAGTATTTT. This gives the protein CASSEDRAADTQYF.

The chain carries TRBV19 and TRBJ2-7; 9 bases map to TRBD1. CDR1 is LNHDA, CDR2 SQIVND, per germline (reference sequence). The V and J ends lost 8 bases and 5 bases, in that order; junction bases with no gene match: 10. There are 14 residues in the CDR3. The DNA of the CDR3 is TGTGCCAGTCAACCGACAGGGGGAGGGGACGAGCAGTACTTC. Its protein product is CASQPTGGGDEQYF.